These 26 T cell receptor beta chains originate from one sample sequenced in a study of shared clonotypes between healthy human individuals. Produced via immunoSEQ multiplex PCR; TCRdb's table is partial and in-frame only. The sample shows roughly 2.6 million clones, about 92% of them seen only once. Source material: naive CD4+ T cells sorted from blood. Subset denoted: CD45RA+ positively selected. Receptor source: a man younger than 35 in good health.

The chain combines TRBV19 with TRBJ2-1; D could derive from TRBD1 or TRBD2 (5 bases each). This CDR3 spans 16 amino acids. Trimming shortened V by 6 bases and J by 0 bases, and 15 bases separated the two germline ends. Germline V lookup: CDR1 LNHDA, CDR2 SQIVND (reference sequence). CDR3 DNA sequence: TGTGCCAGTAGGGGGGTAGGATATTTCTCCTACAATGAGCAGTTCTTC. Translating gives CASRGVGYFSYNEQFF.

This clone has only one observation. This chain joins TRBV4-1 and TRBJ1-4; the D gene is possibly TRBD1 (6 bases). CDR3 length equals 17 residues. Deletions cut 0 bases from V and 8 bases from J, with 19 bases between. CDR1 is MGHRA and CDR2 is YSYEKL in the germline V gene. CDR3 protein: CASSQEIGTLGGEKLFF. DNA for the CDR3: TGCGCCAGCAGCCAAGAGATCGGGACACTGGGAGGAGAAAAACTGTTTTTT.

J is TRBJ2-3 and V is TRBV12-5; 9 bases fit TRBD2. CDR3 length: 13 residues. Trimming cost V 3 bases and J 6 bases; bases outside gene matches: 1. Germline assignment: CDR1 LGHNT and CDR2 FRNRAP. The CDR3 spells CASGFSGSDTQYF. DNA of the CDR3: TGTGCTAGTGGTTTTAGCGGGAGCGATACGCAGTATTTT.

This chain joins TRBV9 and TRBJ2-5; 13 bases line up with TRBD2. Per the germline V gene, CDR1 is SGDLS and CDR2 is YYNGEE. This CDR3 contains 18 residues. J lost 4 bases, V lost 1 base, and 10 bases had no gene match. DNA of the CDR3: TGTGCCAGCAGCGTAATGGGACTAGCGGGGTTTGGGGGAGAGACCCAGTACTTC. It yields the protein CASSVMGLAGFGGETQYF.

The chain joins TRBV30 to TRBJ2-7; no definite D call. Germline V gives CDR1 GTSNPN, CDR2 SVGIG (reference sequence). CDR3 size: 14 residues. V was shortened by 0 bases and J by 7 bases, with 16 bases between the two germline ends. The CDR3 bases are TGTGCCTGGAGTGTACGACTGCAGGAAAAAGAGCAGTACTTC. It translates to CAWSVRLQEKEQYF.

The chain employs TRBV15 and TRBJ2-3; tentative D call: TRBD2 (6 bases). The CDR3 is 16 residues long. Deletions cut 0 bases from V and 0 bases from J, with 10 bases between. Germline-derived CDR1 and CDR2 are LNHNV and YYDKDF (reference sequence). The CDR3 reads CATSRDWDLSTDTQYF. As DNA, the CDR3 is TGTGCCACCAGCAGAGATTGGGACTTAAGCACAGATACGCAGTATTTT.

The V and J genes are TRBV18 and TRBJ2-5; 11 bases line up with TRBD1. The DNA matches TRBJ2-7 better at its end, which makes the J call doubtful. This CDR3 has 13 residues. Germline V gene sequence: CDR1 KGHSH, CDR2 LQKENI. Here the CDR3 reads CASSRDRGSEQYF. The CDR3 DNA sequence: TGTGCCAGCTCAAGGGACAGGGGGAGCGAGCAGTACTTC.

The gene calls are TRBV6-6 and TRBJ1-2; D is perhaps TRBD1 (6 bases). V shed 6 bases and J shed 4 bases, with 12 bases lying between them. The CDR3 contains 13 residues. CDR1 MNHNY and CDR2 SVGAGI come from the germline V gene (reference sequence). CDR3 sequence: CASSPGQSYGYTF. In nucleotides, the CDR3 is TGTGCCAGCAGCCCCGGACAGAGCTATGGCTACACCTTC.

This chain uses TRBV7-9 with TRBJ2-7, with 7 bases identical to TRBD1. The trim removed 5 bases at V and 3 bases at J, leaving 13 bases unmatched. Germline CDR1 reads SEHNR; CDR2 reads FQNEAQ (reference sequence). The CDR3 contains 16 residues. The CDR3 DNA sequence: TGTGCCAGCAGCGCCGCGTCCCCGGGACAGCTCTACGAGCAGTACTTC. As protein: CASSAASPGQLYEQYF.

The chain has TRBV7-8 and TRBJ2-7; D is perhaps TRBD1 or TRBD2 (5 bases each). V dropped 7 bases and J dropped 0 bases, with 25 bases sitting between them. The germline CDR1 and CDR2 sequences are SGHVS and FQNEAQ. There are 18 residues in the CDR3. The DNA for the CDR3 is TGTGCCAGCACCTCGAGGGGCGGCAGGATATTTAACTCCTACGAGCAGTACTTC. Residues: CASTSRGGRIFNSYEQYF.

DNA of the CDR3: TGTGCCATCAGTGAGTCGATGGATAATTCGAACACCGGGGAGCTGTTTTTT. This encodes CAISESMDNSNTGELFF. The chain couples TRBV10-3 to TRBJ2-2; no clear D. The CDR3 contains 17 residues. The V and J ends lost 0 bases and 0 bases respectively, with 11 bases between them. Germline CDR1 ENHRY, CDR2 SYGVKD.

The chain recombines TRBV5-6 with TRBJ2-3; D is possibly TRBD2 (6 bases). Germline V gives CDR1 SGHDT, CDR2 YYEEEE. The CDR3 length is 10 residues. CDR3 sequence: CVSGADTQYF. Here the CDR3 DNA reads TGTGTGTCGGGGGCAGATACGCAGTATTTT.

The CDR3 DNA is TGTGCCAGCAGCCACTACCCTACGGAATCTGGGGCCAACGTCCTGACTTTC. This translates into CASSHYPTESGANVLTF. The rearrangement links TRBV11-3 to TRBJ2-6, with D hard to call. V was shortened by 5 bases and J by 1 base, with 15 bases between the two germline ends. There are 17 residues in the CDR3. Germline-derived CDR1 and CDR2 are SGHNT and YENEEA.

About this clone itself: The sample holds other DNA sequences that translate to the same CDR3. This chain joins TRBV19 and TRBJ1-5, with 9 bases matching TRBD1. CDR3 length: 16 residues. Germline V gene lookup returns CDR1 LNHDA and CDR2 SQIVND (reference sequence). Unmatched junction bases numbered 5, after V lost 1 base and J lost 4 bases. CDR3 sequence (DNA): TGTGCCAGTAGTATAGGACAGGGGGGGTCAAATCAGCCCCAGCATTTT. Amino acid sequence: CASSIGQGGSNQPQHF.

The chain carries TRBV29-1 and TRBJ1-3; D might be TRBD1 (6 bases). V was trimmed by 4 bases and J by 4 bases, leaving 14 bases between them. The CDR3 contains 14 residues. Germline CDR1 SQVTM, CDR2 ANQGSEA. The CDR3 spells CSVGAGAHGNTIYF. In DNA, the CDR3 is TGCAGCGTTGGGGCAGGGGCGCACGGAAACACCATATATTTT. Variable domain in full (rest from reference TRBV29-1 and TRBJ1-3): SAVISQKPSRDICQRGTSLTIQCQVDSQVTMMFWYRQQPGQSLTLIATANQGSEATYESGFVIDKFPISRPNLTFSTLTVSNMSPEDSSIYLCSVGAGAHGNTIYFGEGSWLTVV.

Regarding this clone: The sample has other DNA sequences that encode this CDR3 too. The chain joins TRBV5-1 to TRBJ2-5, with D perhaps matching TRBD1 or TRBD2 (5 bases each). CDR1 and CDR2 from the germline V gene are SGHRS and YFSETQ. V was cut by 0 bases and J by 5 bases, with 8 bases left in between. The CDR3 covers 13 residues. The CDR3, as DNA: TGCGCCAGCAGCTTGGACAGGAGGGAGACCCAGTACTTC. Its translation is CASSLDRRETQYF.

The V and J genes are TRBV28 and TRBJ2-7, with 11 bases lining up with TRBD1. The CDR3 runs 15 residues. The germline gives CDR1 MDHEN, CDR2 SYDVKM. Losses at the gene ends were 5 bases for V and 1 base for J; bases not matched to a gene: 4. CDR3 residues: CASSRDRGVSYEQYF. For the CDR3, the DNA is TGTGCCAGCAGTCGGGACAGGGGGGTATCCTACGAGCAGTACTTC.

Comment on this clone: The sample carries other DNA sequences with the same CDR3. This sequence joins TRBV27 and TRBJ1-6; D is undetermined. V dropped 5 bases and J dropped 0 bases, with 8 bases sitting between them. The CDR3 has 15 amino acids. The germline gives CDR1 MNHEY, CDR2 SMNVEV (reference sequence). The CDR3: CASSGGSSYNSPLHF. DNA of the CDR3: TGTGCCAGCAGTGGCGGTAGCTCCTATAATTCACCCCTCCACTTT.

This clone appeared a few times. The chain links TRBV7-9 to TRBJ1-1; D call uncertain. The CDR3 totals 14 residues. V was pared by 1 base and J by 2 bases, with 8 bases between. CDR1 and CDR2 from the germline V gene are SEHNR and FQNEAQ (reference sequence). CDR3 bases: TGTGCCAGCAGCTTAGTTCCAGTCAACACTGAAGCTTTCTTT. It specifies CASSLVPVNTEAFF.

CDR3 DNA: TGCGCCAGCAGCTCAACATCTGGACAGGGTAACACTGAAGCTTTCTTT. As protein: CASSSTSGQGNTEAFF. The chain carries TRBV5-1 and TRBJ1-1, with 8 bases matching TRBD1. This CDR3 has 16 amino acids. CDR1 and CDR2 (germline): SGHRS, YFSETQ. V trimming: 3 bases; J trimming: 2 bases; junction bases outside the gene matches: 9.

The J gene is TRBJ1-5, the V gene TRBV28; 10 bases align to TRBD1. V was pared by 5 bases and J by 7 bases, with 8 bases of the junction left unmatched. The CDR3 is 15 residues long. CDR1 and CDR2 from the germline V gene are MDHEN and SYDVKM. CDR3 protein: CASSRDRGKGQPQHF. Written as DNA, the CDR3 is TGTGCCAGCAGTAGGGACAGGGGAAAGGGACAGCCCCAGCATTTT.

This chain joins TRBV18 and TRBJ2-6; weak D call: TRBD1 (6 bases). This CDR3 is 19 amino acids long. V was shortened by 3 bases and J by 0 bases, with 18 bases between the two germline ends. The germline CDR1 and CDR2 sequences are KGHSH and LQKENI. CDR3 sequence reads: CASSPPMGQRPSGANVLTF. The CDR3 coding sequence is TGTGCCAGCTCACCTCCTATGGGACAACGTCCCTCTGGGGCCAACGTCCTGACTTTC.

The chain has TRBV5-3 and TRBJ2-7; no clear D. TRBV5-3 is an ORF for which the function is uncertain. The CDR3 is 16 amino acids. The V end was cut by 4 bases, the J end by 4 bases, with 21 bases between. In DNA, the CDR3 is TGTGCCAGAAGCAGAAACTACGGGTGGATTAGGTACGAGCAGTACTTC. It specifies CARSRNYGWIRYEQYF.

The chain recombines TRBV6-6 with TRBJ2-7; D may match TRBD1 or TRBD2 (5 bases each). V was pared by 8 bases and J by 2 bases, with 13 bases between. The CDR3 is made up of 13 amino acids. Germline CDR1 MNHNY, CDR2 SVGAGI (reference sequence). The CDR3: CASGTVGPYEQYF. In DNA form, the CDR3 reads TGTGCCAGCGGGACCGTGGGGCCCTACGAGCAGTACTTC.

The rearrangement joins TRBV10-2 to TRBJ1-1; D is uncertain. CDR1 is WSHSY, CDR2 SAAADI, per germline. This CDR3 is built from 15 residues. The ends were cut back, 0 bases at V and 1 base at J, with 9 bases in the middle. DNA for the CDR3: TGCGCCAGCAGTGAGTCACCGGGCAGGAACACTGAAGCTTTCTTT. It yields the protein CASSESPGRNTEAFF.

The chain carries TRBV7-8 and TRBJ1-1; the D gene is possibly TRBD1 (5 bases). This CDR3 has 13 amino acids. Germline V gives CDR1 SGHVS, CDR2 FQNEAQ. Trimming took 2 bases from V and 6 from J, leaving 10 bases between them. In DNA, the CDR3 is TGTGCCAGCAGCTTATCGGGGGTGGCTGAAGCTTTCTTT. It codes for CASSLSGVAEAFF.